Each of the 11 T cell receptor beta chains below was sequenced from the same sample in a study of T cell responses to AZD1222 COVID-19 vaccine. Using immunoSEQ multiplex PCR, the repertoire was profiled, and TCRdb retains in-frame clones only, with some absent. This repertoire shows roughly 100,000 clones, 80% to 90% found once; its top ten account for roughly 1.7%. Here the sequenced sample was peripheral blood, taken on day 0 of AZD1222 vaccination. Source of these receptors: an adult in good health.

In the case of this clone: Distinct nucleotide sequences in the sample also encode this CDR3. The chain's CDR3 is CAISESLAGGTEQFF. CDR3 bases: TGTGCCATCAGTGAGTCTCTAGCGGGGGGGACTGAGCAGTTCTTC. The rearrangement joins TRBV10-3 to TRBJ2-1, with TRBD2 matching over 12 bases. V lost 0 bases to trimming and J lost 9 bases; unmatched junction nucleotides: 3. CDR1 is ENHRY, CDR2 SYGVKD, per germline. The CDR3 spans 15 residues.

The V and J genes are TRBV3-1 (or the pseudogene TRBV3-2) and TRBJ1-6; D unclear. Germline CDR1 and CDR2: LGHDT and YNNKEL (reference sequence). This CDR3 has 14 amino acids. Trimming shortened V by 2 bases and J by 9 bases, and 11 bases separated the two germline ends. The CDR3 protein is CASSQTQILSPLHF. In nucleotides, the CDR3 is TGTGCCAGCAGCCAAACCCAGATCCTTTCACCCCTCCACTTT.

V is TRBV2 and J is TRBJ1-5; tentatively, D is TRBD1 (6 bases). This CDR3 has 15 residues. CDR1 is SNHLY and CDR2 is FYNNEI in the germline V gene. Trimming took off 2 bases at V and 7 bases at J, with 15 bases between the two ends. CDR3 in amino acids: CASSENGGLGQPQHF. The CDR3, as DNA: TGTGCCAGCAGTGAAAATGGGGGGCTAGGGCAGCCCCAGCATTTT.

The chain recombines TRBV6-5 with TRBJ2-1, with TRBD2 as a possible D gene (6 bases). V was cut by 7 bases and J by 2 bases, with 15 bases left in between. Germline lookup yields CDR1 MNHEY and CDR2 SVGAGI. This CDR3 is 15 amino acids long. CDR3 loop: CASTTVEGTYNEQFF. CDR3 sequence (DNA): TGTGCCAGCACCACCGTGGAGGGGACCTACAATGAGCAGTTCTTC.

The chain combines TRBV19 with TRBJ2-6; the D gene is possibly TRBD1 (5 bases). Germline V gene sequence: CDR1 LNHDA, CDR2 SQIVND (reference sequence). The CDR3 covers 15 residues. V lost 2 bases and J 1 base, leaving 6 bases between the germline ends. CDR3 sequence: CASSIRGSGANVLTF. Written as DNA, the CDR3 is TGTGCCAGTAGTATAAGGGGTTCTGGGGCCAACGTCCTGACTTTC.

In DNA, the CDR3 is TGTGCCCGCTCGCGGTTGCCTAATGAAAAACTGTTTTTT. Translated, it gives CARSRLPNEKLFF. This chain joins TRBV5-5 and TRBJ1-4; D not resolved. V was cut by 10 bases and J by 3 bases, with 13 bases left in between. In germline, CDR1 is SGHKS, CDR2 YYEKEE (reference sequence). CDR3 length: 13 residues.

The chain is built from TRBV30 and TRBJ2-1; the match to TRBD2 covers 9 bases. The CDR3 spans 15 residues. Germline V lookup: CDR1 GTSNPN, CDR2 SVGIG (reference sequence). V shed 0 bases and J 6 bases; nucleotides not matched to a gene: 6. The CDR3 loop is CAWSVWAGGANEQFF. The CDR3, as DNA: TGTGCCTGGAGTGTCTGGGCGGGGGGGGCCAATGAGCAGTTCTTC.

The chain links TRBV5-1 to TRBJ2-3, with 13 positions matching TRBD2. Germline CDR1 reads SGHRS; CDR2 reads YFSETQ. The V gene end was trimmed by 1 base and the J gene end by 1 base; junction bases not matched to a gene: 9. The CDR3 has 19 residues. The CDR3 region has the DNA TGCGCCAGCAGCTTGAGACTAGCGGGGGGACAATTCGGCACAGATACGCAGTATTTT. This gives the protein CASSLRLAGGQFGTDTQYF.

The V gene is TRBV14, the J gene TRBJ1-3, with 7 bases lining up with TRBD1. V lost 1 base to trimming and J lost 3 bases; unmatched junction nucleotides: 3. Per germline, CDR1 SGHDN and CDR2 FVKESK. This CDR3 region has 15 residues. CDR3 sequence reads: CASSQGTGYGNTIYF. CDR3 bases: TGTGCCAGCAGCCAAGGGACAGGATATGGAAACACCATATATTTT.

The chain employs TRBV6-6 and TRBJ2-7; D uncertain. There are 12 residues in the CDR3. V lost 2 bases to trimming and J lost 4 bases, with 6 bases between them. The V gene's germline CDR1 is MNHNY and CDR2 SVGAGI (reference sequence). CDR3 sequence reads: CASSYLTYEQYF. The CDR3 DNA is TGTGCCAGCAGTTACCTCACTTACGAGCAGTACTTC.

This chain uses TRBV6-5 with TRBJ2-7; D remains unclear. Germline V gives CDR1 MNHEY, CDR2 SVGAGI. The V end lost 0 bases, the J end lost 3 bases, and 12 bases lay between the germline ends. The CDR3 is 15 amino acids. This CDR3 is CASSYSHGRLYEQYF. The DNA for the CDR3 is TGTGCCAGCAGTTACTCGCACGGGCGCCTCTACGAGCAGTACTTC.